This TCR beta chain comes out of a study of blood T cell repertoires in COVID-19. Measured with immunoSEQ multiplex PCR; TCRdb has only the in-frame clones, and not every one. The table lists a few hundred thousand clones, around 91% of them singletons, with approximately 9.4% in the top ten. Trimming removed 1 base from V and 0 bases from J, with 14 bases in between. Germline loops: CDR1 SGHDT, CDR2 YYEEEE. This CDR3 has 17 amino acids. This sequence joins TRBV5-6 and TRBJ1-5; D remains unclear. The receptor was derived from a woman in her forties who had recovered from COVID-19. Material for sequencing was PBMCs or T cells enriched from blood (not recorded which). Here the CDR3 DNA reads TGTGCCAGCAGCTTGAGCGGGGTCAGTTATAGCAATCAGCCCCAGCATTTT. Translated: CASSLSGVSYSNQPQHF.